This T cell receptor (beta chain) emerged from a study of CD8+CD57+ T cells in acquired aplastic anemia. Overall study: The DNA of sorted CD4+ and CD8+ cells averaged roughly 3.2 ug.

This clonotype was observed at least ten times. Before being chosen for sequencing, patients had shown CD8+CD57+ cell expansion by flow cytometry. Sampling of blood occurred while the patients had still received no therapy. CDR3 and TCR beta VDJ profiling relied on genomic DNA as the template. TCRdb called the reads again in MiXCR, with one record for every CDR3 protein. The sample carries around 170,000 distinct CDR3 sequences, approximately 48% recorded once. With 3 bases clipped from V and 2 bases from J, the junction kept 8 bases outside the gene matches. Per the germline V gene, CDR1 is SGHRS and CDR2 is YFSETQ. The CDR3 is made up of 17 amino acids.

The genes are TRBV5-1 and TRBJ2-7; 13 bases are a match to TRBD2. The source of this sequence is a human donor with aplastic anemia. Sequencing was done on a sample of sorted CD4+, CD8+, or CD8+CD57+ T cells (not recorded which) from PBMCs. The CDR3: CASSYGLAGVPPYEQYF. The CDR3 DNA follows: TGCGCCAGCAGCTACGGACTAGCGGGAGTCCCTCCCTACGAGCAGTACTTC.